The rows below give T cell receptor beta chains drawn from one sample of a study of T cells after yellow fever vaccination. One entry per CDR3 protein results from TCRdb running MiXCR on the 5' RACE reads. The profile shows about 340,000 distinct CDR3 sequences, around 3.9% of them singletons. Here the sequenced sample was PBMCs, taken 5 days after the yellow fever booster vaccination. These receptors originate from a man aged 18 to 30 who received the YFV17D yellow fever vaccine. Both conserved end residues are part of each CDR3. D genes are given only for firm matches. The size field is filled for only some rows; it gives once, few, many or a size class.

v_gene	j_gene	abundance	len	d_gene	CDR3nt	CDR3aa
TRBV15	TRBJ2-3	many	16	NA	TGTGCCACCAGCAGAGATAGGAACAGAGGTGCAGATACGCAGTATTTT	CATSRDRNRGADTQYF
TRBV5-1	TRBJ2-1	NA	14	NA	TGCGCCAGCAGCTTGGGCGGGGTGATAAATGAGCAGTTCTTC	CASSLGGVINEQFF
TRBV20-1	TRBJ1-5	NA	12	NA	TGCAGTGTTGTACAGGGAAGTCAGCCCCAGCATTTT	CSVVQGSQPQHF
TRBV9	TRBJ1-4	NA	15	NA	TGTGCCAGCAGCGTTCGGGACGGCCTCGGAGAAAAACTGTTTTTT	CASSVRDGLGEKLFF
TRBV5-1	TRBJ2-1	few	15	TRBD2	TGCGCCAGCAGATCCCATGGCGGGGGGTATAATGAGCAGTTCTTC	CASRSHGGGYNEQFF
TRBV20-1	TRBJ1-1	many	16	NA	TGCAGTGCTAGTCCCAGCGGGGCAGAGGGGAGAAGTGAAGCTTTCTTT	CSASPSGAEGRSEAFF
TRBV6-5	TRBJ1-1	many	14	NA	TGTGCCAGCAGTTACGTACTTGGCCTGCGCAAAGCTTTCTTT	CASSYVLGLRKAFF
TRBV12-3/TRBV12-4	TRBJ2-3	few	15	NA	TGTGCCAGCAGTTTAGAGATGAGGAGCACAGATACGCAGTATTTT	CASSLEMRSTDTQYF
TRBV7-2	TRBJ2-5	many	12	NA	TGTGCCAGCAGCTTAGATAGAGAGACCCAGTACTTC	CASSLDRETQYF
TRBV19	TRBJ1-1	few	15	NA	TGTGCCAGTAGTATAGGGGTTAGCCTGGGCACTGAAGCTTTCTTT	CASSIGVSLGTEAFF
TRBV9	TRBJ1-6	few	14	TRBD1	TGTGCCAGCAGCACGGGACAGGGGGGCTCACCCCTCCACTTT	CASSTGQGGSPLHF
TRBV12-3/TRBV12-4	TRBJ1-2	NA	14	NA	TGTGCCAGCAGCGAGTACAGTCCTAACTATGGCTACACCTTC	CASSEYSPNYGYTF
TRBV3-1	TRBJ2-2	NA	15	TRBD2	TGTGCCAGCAGGGCAGCGACGGGAGGGACCGGGGAGCTGTTTTTT	CASRAATGGTGELFF
TRBV9	TRBJ2-5	many	16	TRBD1	TGTGCCAGCAGCGCCTCCGGGACAGCACAAAAAGAGACCCAGTACTTC	CASSASGTAQKETQYF
TRBV18	TRBJ1-6	many	16	NA	TGTGCCAGCTCAATGACACAGACAATCAATAATTCACCCCTCCACTTT	CASSMTQTINNSPLHF
TRBV5-1	TRBJ1-4	many	15	NA	TGCGCCAGCAGCTTCTCACTGGCAACTAATGAAAAACTGTTTTTT	CASSFSLATNEKLFF
TRBV7-2	TRBJ2-1	many	13	NA	TGTGCCAGCAGCTTTCAGGAAGGGGGTGAGCAGTTCTTC	CASSFQEGGEQFF
TRBV12-3/TRBV12-4	TRBJ2-7	NA	18	TRBD2	TGTGCCAGCAGTCACCGGGGGCTAGCGGGGAGGACGGCCTACGAGCAGTACTTC	CASSHRGLAGRTAYEQYF
TRBV5-1	TRBJ2-5	many	13	NA	TGTGCCAGCTCACCAGGGGTCCAAGAGACCCAGTACTTC	CASSPGVQETQYF
TRBV6-6	TRBJ2-3	many	19	NA	TGTGCCAGCAGTTACTCTGCCGATACCGGGAACCACTTGGGGGATACGCAGTATTTT	CASSYSADTGNHLGDTQYF
TRBV20-1	TRBJ1-2	many	10	TRBD1	TGCAGTGCTAGGGGACAGAACTACACCTTC	CSARGQNYTF
TRBV29-1	TRBJ1-1	few	12	NA	TGCAGCGTTTCACGGATGAACACTGAAGCTTTCTTT	CSVSRMNTEAFF
TRBV7-7	TRBJ2-5	NA	16	TRBD2	TGTGCTAGCAGCTCATCTAGCGGGGGGGCCGGAGAGACCCAGTACTTC	CASSSSSGGAGETQYF
TRBV6-5	TRBJ1-3	few	14	NA	TGTGCCAGCAGTTATTCAGTCTTGGGAAACACCATATATTTT	CASSYSVLGNTIYF
TRBV28	TRBJ2-3	NA	13	NA	TGTGCCAGCAGTTTAACGGGGGTAGATACGCAGTATTTT	CASSLTGVDTQYF
TRBV25-1	TRBJ2-1	few	14	NA	TGTGCCAGCAGGGACACAGAGTACTACAATGAGCAGTTCTTC	CASRDTEYYNEQFF
TRBV3-1	TRBJ2-5	NA	15	NA	TGTGCCAGCAGCTCCCCCGCGGAGGGACGGGCCTCCCAGTACTTC	CASSSPAEGRASQYF
TRBV5-1	TRBJ2-2	NA	16	NA	TGCGCCAGCAGCTTGAGGGCAGGACTGAACACCGGGGAGCTGTTTTTT	CASSLRAGLNTGELFF
TRBV2	TRBJ2-1	few	11	NA	TGTGCCAGCTCCCCCCAGGCCGAGCAGTTCTTC	CASSPQAEQFF
TRBV5-1	TRBJ2-5	NA	17	TRBD2	TGCGCCAGCAGATATCCCCCCGGCGGGGGGTACCAAGAGACCCAGTACTTC	CASRYPPGGGYQETQYF
TRBV3-1	TRBJ2-3	NA	15	NA	TGTGCCAGCAGCCAAGATGGGGGGGCCCCAGATACGCAGTATTTT	CASSQDGGAPDTQYF
TRBV14	TRBJ2-5	NA	15	TRBD2	TGTGCCAGCAGCCAAGAAAGTATAGCGGGGAGGACCCAGTACTTC	CASSQESIAGRTQYF
TRBV18	TRBJ1-1	NA	13	NA	TGTGCCAGCTCACCAAGTGCCAACACTGAAGCTTTCTTT	CASSPSANTEAFF
TRBV28	TRBJ1-1	few	12	NA	TGTGCCAGCAGCCAGAGCGACAGTGAAGCTTTCTTT	CASSQSDSEAFF
TRBV6-5	TRBJ1-1	NA	14	NA	TGTGCCAGCAGTTTCCAGGGCATCAACACTGAAGCTTTCTTT	CASSFQGINTEAFF
TRBV9	TRBJ2-7	few	14	NA	TGTGCCAGCAGCGTGGGGGGGCGCACCTACGAGCAGTACTTC	CASSVGGRTYEQYF
TRBV7-2	TRBJ1-4	NA	15	NA	TGTGCCAGCAGCACGAACCGGGCGCCGAATGAAAAACTGTTTTTT	CASSTNRAPNEKLFF
TRBV7-8	TRBJ2-1	few	15	TRBD1	TGTGCCAGCAGCCCCCGTGGACAGGGGGTTTCTGAGCAGTTCTTC	CASSPRGQGVSEQFF
TRBV12-5	TRBJ2-3	NA	15	NA	TGTGCTAGTGGGCCCACTTCCGGATACACAGATACGCAGTATTTT	CASGPTSGYTDTQYF
TRBV5-1	TRBJ2-1	many	15	TRBD2	TGCGCCAGCAGCTTGGATTCTAGCGGGTACAATGAGCAGTTCTTC	CASSLDSSGYNEQFF
TRBV19	TRBJ2-2	NA	13	NA	TGTGCCAGCTCGATGAGGAACACCGGGGAGCTGTTTTTT	CASSMRNTGELFF
TRBV5-1	TRBJ2-3	many	15	NA	TGCGCCAGCAGCTTGGTGGGGGGCCACACAGATACGCAGTATTTT	CASSLVGGHTDTQYF
TRBV5-4	TRBJ2-1	NA	15	NA	TGTGCCAGCAGCTTGTTCGTCCCTCCCCTCAATGAGCAGTTCTTC	CASSLFVPPLNEQFF
TRBV6-5	TRBJ1-6	few	16	NA	TGTGCCAGCGCTTCGGACGGCCGGGGCACTTATTCACCCCTCCACTTT	CASASDGRGTYSPLHF
TRBV20-1	TRBJ2-2	few	16	TRBD2	TGCAGTGCTAGCAGCGCGGGGGGGCTAAACACCGGGGAGCTGTTTTTT	CSASSAGGLNTGELFF
TRBV18	TRBJ2-5	NA	15	TRBD2	TGTGCCAGCTCACCCAGCGGGGGGGCCGGAAAGACCCAGTACTTC	CASSPSGGAGKTQYF
TRBV4-1	TRBJ2-2	few	15	TRBD1	TGCGCCAGCAATCCCAGGGACAGGGGCCCCGGGGAGCTGTTTTTT	CASNPRDRGPGELFF
TRBV2	TRBJ1-2	NA	15	TRBD1	TGTGCCAGCACCCAGCCGGGACAGGGAGTCTATGGCTACACCTTC	CASTQPGQGVYGYTF